These T cell receptor beta chains were read from a single sample in a study of T cells in Graves' hyperthyroidism and ophthalmopathy. Using its own MiXCR run on the multiplex PCR reads, TCRdb lists one record per CDR3 protein. This sample has about 400,000 distinct CDR3 sequences, with roughly 13% found just once. The sequencing sample was made of blood. These TCRs come from a man between 45 and 60 years old with Graves' ophthalmopathy. Each CDR3 is given with its conserved first and last residue. Fields, in order: D gene, J gene, clone size, V gene, CDR3 DNA, CDR3 protein. D genes are given only for firm matches. Rows may omit the clone size; those that give it use once, few, many or a size class.

>TRBD2|TRBJ2-1|-|TRBV10-3
TGTGCCATCAGTGATCCCCATACTAGCGGGAGTAGGGATGAGCAGTTCTTC
CAISDPHTSGSRDEQFF
>-|TRBJ1-1|many|TRBV28
TGTGCCAGCCGCCCGCCGGGCCCGATGATTGAAGCTTTCTTT
CASRPPGPMIEAFF
>-|TRBJ1-5|-|TRBV3-1
TGTGCCAGCAGCCATTGGTCAGAAGATCAGCCCCAGCATTTT
CASSHWSEDQPQHF
>TRBD1|TRBJ2-3|many|TRBV20-1
TGCAGTGCCAGGACAGGGAGCGATACGCAGTATTTT
CSARTGSDTQYF
>TRBD1|TRBJ2-4|many|TRBV18
TGTGCCAGCTCACCGACAGGGGCGGGAAACATTCAGTACTTC
CASSPTGAGNIQYF
>TRBD2|TRBJ2-1|-|TRBV19
TGTGCCAGTAGTATAGATTGGGGACTAGCGGACAATGAGCAGTTCTTC
CASSIDWGLADNEQFF
>-|TRBJ2-3|many|TRBV2
TGTGCCTCCGGGGATACGCAGTATTTT
CASGDTQYF
>TRBD1|TRBJ2-1|many|TRBV12-3/TRBV12-4
TGTGCCAGCAATTCGGGACAGGCAAACGAGCAGTTCTTC
CASNSGQANEQFF
>TRBD2|TRBJ2-2|-|TRBV11-2
TGTGCCAGCAGCCCGTGGAGGACTAGCGGGAGTCGGACCACCGGGGAGCTGTTTTTT
CASSPWRTSGSRTTGELFF
>-|TRBJ2-1|many|TRBV28
TGTGCCAGCAGTGGGAGCTTAAGATCCTACAATGAGCAGTTCTTC
CASSGSLRSYNEQFF
>-|TRBJ2-7|-|TRBV29-1
TGCAGCGTTGAGGAACGTGGGAGCTCCTACGAGCAGTACTTC
CSVEERGSSYEQYF
>-|TRBJ2-3|few|TRBV5-1
TGCGCCAGCCGCCAAGGGACATCGGGCACAGATACGCAGTATTTT
CASRQGTSGTDTQYF
>-|TRBJ2-7|few|TRBV28
TGTGCCAGCAGTCAGATTACGGACGGCGTGGAGCAGTACTTC
CASSQITDGVEQYF
>-|TRBJ2-1|-|TRBV5-1
TGCGCCAGCAGGGACCCTGGGGCGGGCGCACTCAATCAGCAGTTCTTC
CASRDPGAGALNQQFF
>-|TRBJ2-5|few|TRBV7-9
TGTGCCAGCAGCTTAGGGCAGCAAAAGACCCAGTACTTC
CASSLGQQKTQYF
>TRBD2|TRBJ2-1|-|TRBV5-1
TGCGCCAGCAGCTTGTTTTTAGGACTAGCGGGATTGAGCTCCTACAATGAGCAGTTCTTC
CASSLFLGLAGLSSYNEQFF
>-|TRBJ1-1|-|TRBV19
TGTGCCAGTAGACGAATGGCGACGGACACTGAAGCTTTCTTT
CASRRMATDTEAFF
>TRBD2|TRBJ2-7|many|TRBV20-1
TGCAGTGCTACCGCCCTAGCGGAATTAACCTACGAGCAGTACTTC
CSATALAELTYEQYF
>-|TRBJ2-7|many|TRBV12-3/TRBV12-4
TGTGCCAGCAGCCGGGACACCCCTTACGAGCAGTACTTC
CASSRDTPYEQYF
>-|TRBJ2-5|-|TRBV10-2
TGCGCCAGCAGGGCAGGATTCCAAGAGACCCAGTACTTC
CASRAGFQETQYF
>TRBD2|TRBJ2-7|many|TRBV20-1
TGCAGTGCTAGAGCATCCGGGGGGGGTGAGCAGTACTTC
CSARASGGGEQYF
>TRBD2|TRBJ2-3|many|TRBV7-2
TGTGCCAGCAGCTTTGGGGGACTAACAGATACGCAGTATTTT
CASSFGGLTDTQYF